Given below is one T cell receptor beta chain in context. The source of the sample is a study of T cell responses to AZD1222 COVID-19 vaccine. V was pared by 6 bases and J by 2 bases, with 12 bases between. There are 14 residues in the CDR3. CDR1 and CDR2 (germline): MNHEY, SVGEGT. Produced via immunoSEQ multiplex PCR; TCRdb's table is partial and in-frame only. The sample consists of about 110,000 clones, around 90% of them appearing once. The sample in question was peripheral blood, obtained 28 days after the second AZD1222 dose. The sequence was obtained from an adult who received the AZD1222 COVID-19 vaccine. The chain employs TRBV6-2 or TRBV6-3 and TRBJ2-3; D is unclear. DNA of the CDR3: TGTGCCAGCAGATACGCTATAAACACAGATACGCAGTATTTT. Translating it yields CASRYAINTDTQYF.